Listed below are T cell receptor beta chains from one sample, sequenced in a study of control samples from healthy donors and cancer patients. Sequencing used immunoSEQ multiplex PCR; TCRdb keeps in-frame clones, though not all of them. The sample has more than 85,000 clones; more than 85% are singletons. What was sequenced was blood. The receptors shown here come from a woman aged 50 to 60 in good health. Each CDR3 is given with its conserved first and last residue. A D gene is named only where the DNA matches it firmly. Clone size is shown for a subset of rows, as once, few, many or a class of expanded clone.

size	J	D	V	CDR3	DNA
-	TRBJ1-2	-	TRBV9	CASSVSRAGGYTF	TGTGCCAGCAGCGTATCACGGGCTGGCGGCTACACCTTC
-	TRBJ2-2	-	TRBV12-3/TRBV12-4	CASSFWTGELFF	TGTGCCAGCAGTTTTTGGACCGGGGAGCTGTTTTTT
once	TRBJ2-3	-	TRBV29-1	CSVGDTQGGPTDTQYF	TGCAGCGTAGGCGATACACAGGGGGGGCCCACAGATACGCAGTATTTT
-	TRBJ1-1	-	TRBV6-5	CASSYSQGRTEAFF	TGTGCCAGCAGTTACTCTCAGGGACGGACTGAAGCTTTCTTT
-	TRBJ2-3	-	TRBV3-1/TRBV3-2	CASSQALGGGTDTQYF	TGTGCCAGCAGCCAAGCGTTAGGAGGGGGGACAGATACGCAGTATTTT
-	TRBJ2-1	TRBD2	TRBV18	CASSPVLAGVNEQFF	TGTGCCAGCTCACCCGTACTAGCGGGAGTCAATGAGCAGTTCTTC
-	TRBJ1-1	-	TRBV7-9	CASSLSLTVNTEAFF	TGTGCCAGCAGCTTATCGTTGACGGTGAACACTGAAGCTTTCTTT
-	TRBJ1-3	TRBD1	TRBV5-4	CASSAEQGTSTIYF	TGTGCCAGCAGCGCAGAACAGGGGACTTCGACCATATATTTT
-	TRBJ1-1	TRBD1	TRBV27	CASSPGQGRYLNTEAFF	TGTGCCAGCAGTCCCGGACAGGGGAGGTATTTGAACACTGAAGCTTTCTTT
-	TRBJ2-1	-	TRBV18	CASSPQGTNEQFF	TGTGCCAGCTCACCACAGGGGACCAATGAGCAGTTCTTC
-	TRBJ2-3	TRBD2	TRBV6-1	CASSAPPLAGDCTDTQYF	TGTGCCAGCAGTGCCCCCCCACTAGCGGGGGACTGCACAGATACGCAGTATTTT